The TCR beta chain described here comes from a study of OX40 agonist ivuxolimab in advanced cancers. The CDR3 extends over 14 amino acids. Germline V gene sequence: CDR1 SGHRS, CDR2 YFSETQ. V dropped 4 bases and J dropped 7; count of bases not matched to a gene: 5. Data came from immunoSEQ multiplex PCR; TCRdb stores just in-frame clones and leaves some out. The sample holds tens of thousands of clones, around 86% seen once. This clone was recorded only once. The origin of this receptor is an adult with an advanced solid tumor such as melanoma, head and neck, liver or kidney cancer. Sequencing was performed on CD4+ or CD8+ T cells sorted from blood, taken in a trial of the OX40 agonist ivuxolimab. The chain is built from TRBV5-1 and TRBJ1-4; 9 bases agree with TRBD1. CDR3 in DNA: TGCGCCAGCAGCCCGGGACAGGGTCGTGAAAAACTGTTTTTT. Its protein product is CASSPGQGREKLFF.